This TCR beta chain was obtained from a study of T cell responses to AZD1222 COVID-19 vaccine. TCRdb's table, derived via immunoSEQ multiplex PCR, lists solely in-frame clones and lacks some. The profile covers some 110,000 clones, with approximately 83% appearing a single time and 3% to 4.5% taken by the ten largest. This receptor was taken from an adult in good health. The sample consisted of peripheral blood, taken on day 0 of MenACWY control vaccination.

CDR3 protein: CASSQKGTGTNEKLFF. The CDR3 nucleotides are TGCGCCAGCAGCCAAAAAGGGACAGGGACTAATGAAAAACTGTTTTTT. The chain links TRBV4-3 to TRBJ1-4, with TRBD1 matching over 9 bases. Losses at the gene ends were 2 bases for V and 2 bases for J; bases not matched to a gene: 3. Germline V CDR1 and CDR2: LGHNA, YSLEER. The CDR3 runs 16 residues.